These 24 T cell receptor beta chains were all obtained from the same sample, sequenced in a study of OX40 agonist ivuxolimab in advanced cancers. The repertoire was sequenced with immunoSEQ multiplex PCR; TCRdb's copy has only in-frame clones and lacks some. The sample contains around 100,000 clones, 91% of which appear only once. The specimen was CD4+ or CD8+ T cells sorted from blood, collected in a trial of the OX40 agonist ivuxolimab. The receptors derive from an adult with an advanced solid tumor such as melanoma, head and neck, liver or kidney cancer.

CDR3 sequence (DNA): TGTGCCAGCACCAGGGACATCGGGGGGCCCCAGCATTTT. It codes for CASTRDIGGPQHF. The chain combines TRBV6-5 with TRBJ1-5; D is possibly TRBD1 (6 bases). The germline V gene encodes CDR1 MNHEY and CDR2 SVGAGI. This CDR3 is built from 13 residues. The germline V and J ends were trimmed by 7 bases and 9 bases, with 16 bases remaining between them.

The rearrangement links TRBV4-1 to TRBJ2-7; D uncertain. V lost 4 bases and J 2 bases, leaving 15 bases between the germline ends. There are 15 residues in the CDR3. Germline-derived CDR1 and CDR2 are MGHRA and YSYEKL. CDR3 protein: CASSPSGSIPYEQYF. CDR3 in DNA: TGCGCCAGCAGCCCTTCCGGGTCTATTCCCTACGAGCAGTACTTC.

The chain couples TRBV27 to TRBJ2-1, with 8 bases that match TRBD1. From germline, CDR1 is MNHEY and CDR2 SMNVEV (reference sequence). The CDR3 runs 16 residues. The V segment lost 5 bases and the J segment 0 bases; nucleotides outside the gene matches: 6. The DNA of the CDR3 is TGTGCCAGCAGTCCCCGGACAGGGAGCTCCTACAATGAGCAGTTCTTC. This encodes CASSPRTGSSYNEQFF.

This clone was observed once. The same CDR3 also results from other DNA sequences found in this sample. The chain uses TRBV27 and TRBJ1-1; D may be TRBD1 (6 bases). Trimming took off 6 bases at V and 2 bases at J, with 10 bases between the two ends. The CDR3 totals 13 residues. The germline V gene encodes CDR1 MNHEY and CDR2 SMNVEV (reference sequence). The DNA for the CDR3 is TGTGCCAGCAGCTACAGGGAAAACACTGAAGCTTTCTTT. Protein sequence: CASSYRENTEAFF.

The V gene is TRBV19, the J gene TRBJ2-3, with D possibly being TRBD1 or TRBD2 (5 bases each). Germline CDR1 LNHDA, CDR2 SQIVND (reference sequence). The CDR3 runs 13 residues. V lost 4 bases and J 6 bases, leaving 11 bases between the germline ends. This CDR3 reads CASSTLWGDTQYF. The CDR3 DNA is TGTGCCAGTAGTACCCTCTGGGGGGATACGCAGTATTTT.

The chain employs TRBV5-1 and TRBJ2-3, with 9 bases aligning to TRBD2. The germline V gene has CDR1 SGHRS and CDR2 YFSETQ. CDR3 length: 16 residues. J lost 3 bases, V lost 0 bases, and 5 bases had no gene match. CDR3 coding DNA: TGCGCCAGCAGCTTGGTTAGCGGGAGATCAACAGATACGCAGTATTTT. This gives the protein CASSLVSGRSTDTQYF.

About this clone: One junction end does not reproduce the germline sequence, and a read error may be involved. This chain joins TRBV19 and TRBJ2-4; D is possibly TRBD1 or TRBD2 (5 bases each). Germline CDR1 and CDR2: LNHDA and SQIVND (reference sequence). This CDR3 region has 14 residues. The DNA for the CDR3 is TGTGCCAGTAGTAAGGGACGAGCCGAAAACATTCAGTACTTC. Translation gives CASSKGRAENIQYF.

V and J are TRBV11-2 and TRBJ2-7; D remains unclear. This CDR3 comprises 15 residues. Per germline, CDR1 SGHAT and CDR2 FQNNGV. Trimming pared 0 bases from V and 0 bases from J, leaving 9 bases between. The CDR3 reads CASSLDLAASYEQYF. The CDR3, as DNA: TGTGCCAGCAGCTTAGATCTTGCGGCCTCCTACGAGCAGTACTTC.

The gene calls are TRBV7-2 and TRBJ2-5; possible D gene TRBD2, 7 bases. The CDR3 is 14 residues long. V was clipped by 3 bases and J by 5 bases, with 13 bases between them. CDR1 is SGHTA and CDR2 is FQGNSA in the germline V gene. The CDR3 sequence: CASSFGGRGETQYF. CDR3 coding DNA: TGTGCCAGCAGCTTCGGGGGGCGCGGTGAGACCCAGTACTTC.

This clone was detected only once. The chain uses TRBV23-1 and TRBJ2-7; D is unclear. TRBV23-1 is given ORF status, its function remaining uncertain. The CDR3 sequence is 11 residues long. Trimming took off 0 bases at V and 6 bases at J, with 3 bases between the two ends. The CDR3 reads CASSQSGEQYF. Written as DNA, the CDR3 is TGCGCCAGCAGTCAATCGGGCGAGCAGTACTTC.

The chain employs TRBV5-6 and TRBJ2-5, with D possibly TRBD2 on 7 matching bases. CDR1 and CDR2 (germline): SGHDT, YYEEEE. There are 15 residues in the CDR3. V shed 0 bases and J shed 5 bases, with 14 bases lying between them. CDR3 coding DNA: TGTGCCAGCAGCTTGGTAGGGGGGGAACGGGAGACCCAGTACTTC. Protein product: CASSLVGGERETQYF.

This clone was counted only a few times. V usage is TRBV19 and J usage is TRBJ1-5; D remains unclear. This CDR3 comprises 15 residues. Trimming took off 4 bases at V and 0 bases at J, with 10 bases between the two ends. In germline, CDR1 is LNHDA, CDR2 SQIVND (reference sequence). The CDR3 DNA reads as TGTGCCAGTAGTAGGAACAGTGGTAGCAATCAGCCCCAGCATTTT. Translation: CASSRNSGSNQPQHF.

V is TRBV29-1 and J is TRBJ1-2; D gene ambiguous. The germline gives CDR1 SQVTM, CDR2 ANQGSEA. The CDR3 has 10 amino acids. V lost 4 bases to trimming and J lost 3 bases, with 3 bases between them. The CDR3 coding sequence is TGCAGCGTTGCGGACTATGGCTACACCTTC. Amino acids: CSVADYGYTF.

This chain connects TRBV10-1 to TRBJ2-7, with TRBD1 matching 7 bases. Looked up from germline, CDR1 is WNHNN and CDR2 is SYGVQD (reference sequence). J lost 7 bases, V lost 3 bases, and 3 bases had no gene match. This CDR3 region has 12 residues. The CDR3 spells CASSDQGVEQYF. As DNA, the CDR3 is TGCGCCAGCAGTGATCAGGGGGTGGAGCAGTACTTC.

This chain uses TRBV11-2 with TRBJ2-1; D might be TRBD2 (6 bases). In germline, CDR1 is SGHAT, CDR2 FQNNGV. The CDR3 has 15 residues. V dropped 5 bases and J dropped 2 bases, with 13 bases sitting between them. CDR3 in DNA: TGTGCCAGCAGCCCAGGCCAGCGGGCCTACAATGAGCAGTTCTTC. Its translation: CASSPGQRAYNEQFF.

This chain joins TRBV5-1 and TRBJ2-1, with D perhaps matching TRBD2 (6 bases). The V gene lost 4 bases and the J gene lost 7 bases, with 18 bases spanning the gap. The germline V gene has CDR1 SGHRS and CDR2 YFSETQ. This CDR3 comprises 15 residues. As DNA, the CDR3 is TGCGCCAGCAGCCTGGGAACGGGAGTGGTGAATGAGCAGTTCTTC. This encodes CASSLGTGVVNEQFF.

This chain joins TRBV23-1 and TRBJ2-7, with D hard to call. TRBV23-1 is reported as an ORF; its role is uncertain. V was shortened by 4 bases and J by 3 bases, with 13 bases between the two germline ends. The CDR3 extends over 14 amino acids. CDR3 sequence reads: CASSRTNRDYEQYF. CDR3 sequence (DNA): TGCGCCAGCAGTCGAACCAACCGAGACTACGAGCAGTACTTC.

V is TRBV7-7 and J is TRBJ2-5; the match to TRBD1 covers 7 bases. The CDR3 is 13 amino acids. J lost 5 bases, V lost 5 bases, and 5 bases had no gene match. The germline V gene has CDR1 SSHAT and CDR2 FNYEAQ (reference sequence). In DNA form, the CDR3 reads TGTGCCAGCAGCACCAGACAGGGTGAGACCCAGTACTTC. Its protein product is CASSTRQGETQYF. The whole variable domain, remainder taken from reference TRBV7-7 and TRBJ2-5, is GAGVSQSPRYKVTKRGQDVTLRCDPISSHATLYWYQQALGQGPEFLTYFNYEAQPDKSGLPSDRFSAERPEGSISTLTIQRTEQRDSAMYRCASSTRQGETQYFGPGTRLLVL.

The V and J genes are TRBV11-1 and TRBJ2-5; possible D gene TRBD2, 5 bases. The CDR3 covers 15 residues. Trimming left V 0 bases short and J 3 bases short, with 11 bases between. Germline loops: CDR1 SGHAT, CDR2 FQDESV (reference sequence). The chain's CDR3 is CASSLAGVDEETQYF. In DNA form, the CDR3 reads TGTGCCAGCAGCTTAGCGGGAGTAGACGAAGAGACCCAGTACTTC.

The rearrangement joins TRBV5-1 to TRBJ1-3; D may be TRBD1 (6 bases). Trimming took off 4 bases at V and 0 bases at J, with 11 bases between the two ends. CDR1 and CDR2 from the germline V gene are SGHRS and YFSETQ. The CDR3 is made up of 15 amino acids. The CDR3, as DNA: TGCGCCAGCAGCACGACAGGCTTCTCTGGAAACACCATATATTTT. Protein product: CASSTTGFSGNTIYF.

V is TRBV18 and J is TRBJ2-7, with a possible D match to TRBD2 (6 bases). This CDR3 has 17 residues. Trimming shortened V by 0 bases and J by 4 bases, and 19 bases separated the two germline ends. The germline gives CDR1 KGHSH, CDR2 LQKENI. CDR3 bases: TGTGCCAGCTCACCACCTTTATTAATAGCGGCCCATTACGAGCAGTACTTC. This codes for CASSPPLLIAAHYEQYF.

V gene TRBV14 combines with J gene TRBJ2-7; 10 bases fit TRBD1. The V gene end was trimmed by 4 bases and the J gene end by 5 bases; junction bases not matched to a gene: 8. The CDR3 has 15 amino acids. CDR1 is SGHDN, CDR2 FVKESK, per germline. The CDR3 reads CASSPSGQGLDEQYF. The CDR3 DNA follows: TGTGCCAGCAGCCCATCGGGACAGGGGCTGGACGAGCAGTACTTC.

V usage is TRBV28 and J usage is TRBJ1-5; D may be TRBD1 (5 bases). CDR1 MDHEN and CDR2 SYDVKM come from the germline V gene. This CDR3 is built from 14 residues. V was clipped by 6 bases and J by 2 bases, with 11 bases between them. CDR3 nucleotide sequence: TGTGCCAGCAGCGCCGGGGGGGGCAATCAGCCCCAGCATTTT. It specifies CASSAGGGNQPQHF.

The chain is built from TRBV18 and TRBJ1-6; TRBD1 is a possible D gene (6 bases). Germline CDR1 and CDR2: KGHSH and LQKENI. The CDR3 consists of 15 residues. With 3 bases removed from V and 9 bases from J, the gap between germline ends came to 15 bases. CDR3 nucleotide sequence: TGTGCCAGCTCACCGGGGGCTCTCCTGAGTTCACCCCTCCACTTT. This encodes CASSPGALLSSPLHF.